The text below deals with one T cell receptor (beta chain). What it binds is unknown. This entry is derived from a study of OX40 agonist ivuxolimab in advanced cancers. Study overall: Patients undergoing dose escalation presented with hepatocellular carcinoma, melanoma, renal cell or head and neck cancer.

Clones were read by immunoSEQ multiplex PCR, and TCRdb kept only the in-frame ones, dropping some. The sample includes 40,000 to 60,000 clones, 88% of them seen just once. From germline, CDR1 is SGHNT and CDR2 YYREEE (reference sequence). V lost 1 base and J lost 4; bases outside the gene matches: 8. CDR3 length: 16 amino acids. Study results and limitations: No determination was made of the antigen specificity of the expanded peripheral T cells. With doses of 0.1-3.0 mg/kg, partial responders showed among the lowest clonal expansion.

The V call is TRBV5-4, the J call TRBJ1-5, with 7 bases aligning to TRBD1. The sequencing here drew on CD4+ or CD8+ T cells sorted from blood, taken in a trial of the OX40 agonist ivuxolimab. This receptor was identified in an adult with an advanced solid tumor such as melanoma, head and neck, liver or kidney cancer. The CDR3 DNA follows: TGTGCCAGCAGCTTGTTCACAGGGGCCAAAAATCAGCCCCAGCATTTT. Translation: CASSLFTGAKNQPQHF.